Below, 14 T cell receptor beta chains from the same sample are listed, as sequenced in a study of response to subunit inactivated influenza vaccine. TCRdb processed the RT-PCR reads anew with MiXCR; each CDR3 protein has one entry. The repertoire holds 650,000 to 850,000 distinct CDR3 sequences, with around 13% as singletons. Sequenced material: PBMCs from blood, taken 14 days before vaccination. These receptors originate from a man aged 45 to 65 who received an inactivated influenza vaccine.

Note on this clonotype: A much larger clone is a single base away; this may be a read error. The gene calls are TRBV29-1 and TRBJ2-7; TRBD1 might be the D (5 bases). This CDR3 is 14 amino acids long. Germline lookup yields CDR1 SQVTM and CDR2 ANQGSEA. CDR3 nucleotide sequence: TGCAGCGTTGGGGTAAGGGGAATTTCCTACGAGCACTACTTC. This encodes CSVGVRGISYEHYF.

The rearrangement joins TRBV4-3 to TRBJ2-3; 10 nucleotides align to TRBD2. Per germline, CDR1 LGHNA and CDR2 YSLEER. The CDR3 is 17 residues long. The ends lost 4 bases at V and 1 base at J; junction bases unmatched: 8. CDR3 sequence reads: CASSPGTSGGGTDTQYF. CDR3 DNA sequence: TGCGCCAGCAGCCCAGGGACGAGCGGGGGGGGCACAGATACGCAGTATTTT.

About this clonotype: The DNA is left out, because the CDR3 cannot be placed on it with certainty; the CDR3 is given as TCRdb lists it. The J gene is TRBJ2-6, the V gene TRBV28; the table assigns TRBD2, which was not confirmed against the DNA. From germline, CDR1 is MDHEN and CDR2 SYDVKM. The CDR3 is 17 residues long, counting both termini. CDR3 region: CASSLAQAYSGANVLTF.

This clonotype was detected a few times. V usage is TRBV24-1 and J usage is TRBJ2-7; tentatively, D is TRBD2 (5 bases). V was trimmed by 4 bases and J by 4 bases, leaving 10 bases between them. In germline, CDR1 is KGHDR, CDR2 SFDVKD. The CDR3 spans 13 residues. The CDR3 region is CATSERDKYEQYF. The DNA of the CDR3 is TGTGCCACCAGTGAACGGGATAAATACGAGCAGTACTTC.

This clonotype was seen many times. The chain links TRBV12-3 or TRBV12-4 to TRBJ1-1; D unresolved. V lost 4 bases and J lost 3, with 3 bases in between. This CDR3 is built from 11 residues. In DNA form, the CDR3 reads TGTGCCAGCAGTTCGTACACTGAAGCTTTCTTT. This encodes CASSSYTEAFF.

The chain links TRBV4-3 to TRBJ2-7, with a weak D call TRBD1 (6 bases). This CDR3 is 15 amino acids long. V was clipped by 1 base and J by 2 bases, with 12 bases between them. Germline V gives CDR1 LGHNA, CDR2 YSLEER. The CDR3 DNA reads as TGCGCCAGCAGCCAAGCCCCAGGGGCCCCCTACGAGCAGTACTTC. Protein: CASSQAPGAPYEQYF.

In its sample, this clonotype was seen a few times. One junction end disagrees with the germline gene, perhaps due to a read error. The chain's CDR3 is CASTTRGVASGGANF. The DNA of the CDR3 is TGTGCCAGCACCACTAGAGGAGTGGCTAGCGGGGGGGCAAACTTC. This chain links TRBV7-8 with TRBJ2-5; 12 nucleotides match TRBD2. The CDR3 length is 15 residues. Germline CDR1 and CDR2: SGHVS and FQNEAQ.

The chain couples TRBV11-3 to TRBJ1-6, with a tentative D call TRBD1 (5 bases). CDR3 size: 13 residues. Between the trimmed V and J ends, which lost 4 bases and 7 bases, there was a span of 8 bases. CDR1 SGHNT and CDR2 YENEEA come from the germline V gene. This CDR3 is CASSYNRNSPLHF. DNA for the CDR3: TGTGCCAGCAGCTACAACAGGAATTCACCCCTCCACTTT.

The genes are TRBV19 and TRBJ2-2; the D gene is possibly TRBD2 (6 bases). Germline-derived CDR1 and CDR2 are LNHDA and SQIVND (reference sequence). CDR3 size: 15 residues. Trimming cost V 4 bases and J 0 bases, with 9 bases left between them. CDR3: CASSTGTSNTGELFF. The CDR3 nucleotides read TGTGCCAGTAGTACGGGGACTTCGAACACCGGGGAGCTGTTTTTT.

The V and J genes are TRBV29-1 and TRBJ2-1; 8 bases match TRBD2. The V gene's germline CDR1 is SQVTM and CDR2 ANQGSEA. The CDR3 consists of 14 residues. V was clipped by 7 bases and J by 0 bases; unmatched bases: 5. DNA of the CDR3: TGCAGCGCCATGACTAGCGACTCCTACAATGAGCAGTTCTTC. Its translation: CSAMTSDSYNEQFF.

This sequence joins TRBV6-5 and TRBJ2-7, with 7 bases aligning to TRBD2. The trim removed 0 bases at V and 7 bases at J, leaving 9 bases unmatched. This CDR3 is 15 amino acids long. Germline CDR1 is MNHEY and CDR2 is SVGAGI. This CDR3 is CASSYSQAVREEQYF. CDR3 bases: TGTGCCAGCAGTTACTCACAGGCGGTGCGGGAGGAGCAGTACTTC.

V is TRBV6-1 and J is TRBJ2-7, with 9 bases fitting TRBD1. V shed 5 bases and J 3 bases; nucleotides not matched to a gene: 8. Germline lookup yields CDR1 MNHNS and CDR2 SASEGT. The CDR3 is 15 amino acids. The CDR3 here is CASSKTWTGVYEQYF. The CDR3 DNA reads as TGTGCCAGCAGTAAAACGTGGACAGGGGTCTACGAGCAGTACTTC.

This rearrangement joins TRBV28 to TRBJ2-3, with D perhaps TRBD1 (6 bases). The V end was cut by 6 bases, the J end by 1 base, with 8 bases between. This CDR3 has 13 residues. The germline gives CDR1 MDHEN, CDR2 SYDVKM. For the CDR3, the DNA is TGTGCCAGCAGGCGACAGGGCACAGATACGCAGTATTTT. Translation gives CASRRQGTDTQYF.

This clonotype was observed many times. This sequence joins TRBV28 and TRBJ2-7, with 8 bases matching TRBD2. V dropped 6 bases and J dropped 6; count of bases not matched to a gene: 7. Germline assignment: CDR1 MDHEN and CDR2 SYDVKM. The CDR3 is 13 amino acids. CDR3 nucleotide sequence: TGTGCCAGCAGGCGGCGGGAGGTACCCGAGCAGTACTTC. Translated, it gives CASRRREVPEQYF.